Given below is one TCR beta chain in context. The antigen it recognizes is unknown. The junction departs from germline at one end; a sequencing error may be responsible. TRIzol reagent was used to extract blood RNA from unsorted whole blood, while the DNeasy Blood & Tissue kit provided the germline DNA. Patients had chronic HBV infection and were treatment-naive at sampling. Before surgery, around 4 milliliters of peripheral blood were drawn into K2EDTA tubes. These data come from a study of tumor-infiltrating lymphocytes in primary liver carcinoma (dated by TCRdb to the late 2010s). Study-wide context: Between late 2015 and early 2016, roughly 5 patients in China with histopathologically diagnosed primary liver carcinoma had their tumors surgically resected. Each sample produced roughly 3.5 to 7.13 million productive TCRbeta reads, and read depth showed no significant difference between tissue types. The five patients, three men and two women aged 30 to 69 years, had hepatocellular carcinoma (four) or combined HCC and intrahepatic cholangiocarcinoma (one). High reproducibility was observed for the technical replicate repertoires, with mean shared-clone rates approximately 0.92 and correlation coefficients above 0.95. The five patients had tumors staged T1-T3 N0M0, with maximum diameters ranging from roughly 4.2 to 10 cm. Across five regions of each liver tumor, along with adjacent normal tissue and blood, the study brought together TCRbeta repertoire sequencing, expression microarrays and whole-exome sequencing. A total of 35 or so specimens from 5 patients, comprising approximately 25 tumor regions, 5 adjacent noncancerous liver tissues and 5 peripheral blood samples, were covered by TCRbeta repertoire sequencing. The investigation overall reported the following: Only a few patients were included in the study, and the authors note that the findings should be validated in a larger study. Repertoire overlap was found to be higher between tumor regions (mean around 35%) than between tumor-adjacent (roughly 17%) or tumor-blood (approximately 15%) pairs, consistent with antigen-driven expansion. The top 250 clones accounted for a significantly greater share of the repertoire in tumors than in blood (p = 0.039). Only the TCR beta chain was sequenced, so true repertoire diversity is likely underestimated because unpaired alpha chains were not captured. Comparison of CD4+ and CD8+ T cell repertoires was precluded by the use of bulk unsorted samples.

Starting from approximately 460 ng total RNA, TCRbeta-specific cDNA was produced by reverse transcription with a constant-region primer and ProtoScript II reverse transcriptase. Three nested multiplex PCR rounds, following a slightly modified ARM-PCR procedure, were used to build the TCRbeta libraries. Each of the first two PCR rounds ran for around 10 cycles using multiplex TRBV1-TRBV30 forward primers together with a Cbeta reverse primer. Sample barcodes and Illumina adapters were added in a final 25-cycle PCR with Deep VentR polymerase. Before sequencing, amplicons of 200-500 bp were purified from gel using a QIAquick gel extraction kit. An Illumina HiSeq 2500 was used to sequence the TCRbeta amplicons, generating 250-bp paired-end reads. In the authors' own workflow: Reads were quality-trimmed with Trimmomatic v0.33, and paired reads were merged with FLASH v1.2.11 to recover full CDR3 sequences. V, D and J germline segments were assigned to the rearranged TCRbeta sequences by MiGEC v1.2.1b. VDJtools v1.0.0 computed clonotype statistics and Shannon-Wiener diversity indices. To cut down on sampling bias, every analysis after diversity analysis relied on just the 250 most abundant clonotypes from each sample. TCRdb passed the public sequencing reads through fastp at Q25 and MiXCR, retaining productive beta sequences. When rows share a CDR3 protein, they turn into one entry using the most common DNA and genes. TCRdb's processing, not the authors' own work, is the source of the V and J calls. Here the sample has fewer than 350,000 distinct CDR3 sequences; about 62% occur a single time. The ten most abundant clones make up roughly 8.9% of the sample.

The germline V gene gives CDR1 as SQVTM and CDR2 as ANQGSEA. The cysteine opens and the phenylalanine closes a CDR3 of 16 amino acids. Just CDR3 DNA is preserved here, 48 bases in frame from base 1. This clonotype was sampled from a man in his forties with primary liver carcinoma and hepatitis B virus infection. The chain is assembled from TRBV29-1 and TRBJ2-1, with 10 bases in between that match TRBD2. Input material: peripheral blood. The base sequence is TGCAGCGTTGAGGGACTAGCGAGAAGAGGTTTCAATGTGCAGTTCTTC. It translates as CSVEGLARRGFNVQFF.